A selection of T cell receptor beta chains follows, all from one sample in a study of T-cell memory formation after mild COVID-19. In TCRdb, the 5' RACE reads were re-called with MiXCR into one record per CDR3 protein. The data contain about 270,000 distinct CDR3 sequences, about 16% of them singletons. Sequenced: PBMCs or a T cell subset sorted from them (not recorded which). The receptors were sampled from an adult woman who had mild COVID-19 (a few samples of this study predate the infection). Cell type and time point are not known. The CDR3 runs from the conserved cysteine through the conserved F or W. D genes are given only for firm matches.

J gene | D gene | V gene | CDR3 protein
TRBJ1-1 | - | TRBV5-1 | CASSLGTGNEAFF
TRBJ2-5 | - | TRBV7-3 | CASSLVAGPLETQYF
TRBJ2-3 | TRBD1 | TRBV12-3/TRBV12-4 | CASRLRGRLRADTQYF
TRBJ1-5 | - | TRBV20-1 | CSAPQGNQPQHF
TRBJ1-2 | - | TRBV20-1 | CSAKQGPYGYTF
TRBJ2-7 | - | TRBV5-4 | CASSFAGPTSYEQYF
TRBJ2-3 | TRBD2 | TRBV6-5 | CASTRWLAGPTDTQYF
TRBJ2-5 | - | TRBV4-3 | CASSQAGTSRSPQYF
TRBJ2-1 | TRBD1 | TRBV5-1 | CASSLLRDRGQFF
TRBJ1-1 | - | TRBV7-2 | CASSPQGWDTEAFF
TRBJ1-1 | - | TRBV6-5 | CASSYGQSNTEAFF
TRBJ2-5 | TRBD2 | TRBV6-5 | CATHTSGGAPGETQYF
TRBJ1-1 | - | TRBV2 | CASSDVLREGRAFF
TRBJ2-7 | - | TRBV21-1 | CARGSRPYEQYF
TRBJ2-5 | - | TRBV15 | CATSRDRQGETQYF
TRBJ2-7 | - | TRBV3-1 | CASSQEVGPYEQYF
TRBJ2-7 | - | TRBV20-1 | CSASKERDGQQYF
TRBJ2-7 | - | TRBV9 | CASSVGTLDGYEQYF
TRBJ2-7 | - | TRBV5-1 | CASSQAGTIYEQYF
TRBJ2-1 | - | TRBV4-1 | CASSLGTSIYNEQFF
TRBJ1-2 | TRBD1 | TRBV12-3/TRBV12-4 | CASGLGTGNYGYTF
TRBJ2-5 | - | TRBV7-2 | CASSSSLETQYF
TRBJ2-3 | TRBD2 | TRBV7-2 | CASSLATGLAGGPSDTQYF
TRBJ2-5 | - | TRBV27 | CASSPRGYGQETQYF
TRBJ2-5 | TRBD2 | TRBV24-1 | CATSDLNLAGGDGETQYF
TRBJ1-1 | - | TRBV27 | CASSINRVNLNTEAFF
TRBJ2-5 | TRBD1 | TRBV20-1 | CSASYRGSGEETQYF
TRBJ2-2 | - | TRBV7-2 | CASSLALGVSTGELFF
TRBJ2-1 | - | TRBV20-1 | CSAITSRPYNEQFF
TRBJ2-3 | - | TRBV5-1 | CASRNGARDTQYF
TRBJ2-5 | - | TRBV4-1 | CASSQDLGRGIHRETQYF
TRBJ2-3 | TRBD2 | TRBV3-1 | CASSRSGGSIDTQYF
TRBJ2-3 | TRBD2 | TRBV12-3/TRBV12-4 | CASSGATSGRTHTQYF
TRBJ1-5 | - | TRBV20-1 | CSASGGAGQPQHF
TRBJ2-7 | TRBD1 | TRBV20-1 | CSARNDRGGGYEQYF
TRBJ1-2 | - | TRBV10-3 | CAISQEAGGYTF
TRBJ1-2 | TRBD1 | TRBV5-1 | CASTSGQGHGYTF
TRBJ2-1 | TRBD2 | TRBV24-1 | CATSDLGTSATNEQFF
TRBJ2-3 | - | TRBV6-2/TRBV6-3 | CASSYVGAASTDTQYF
TRBJ1-6 | - | TRBV12-3/TRBV12-4 | CASRRGQMSPNSPLHF
TRBJ1-1 | - | TRBV6-2/TRBV6-3 | CASSYSRLSEGRTEAFF
TRBJ2-5 | - | TRBV25-1 | CASTAAGSGLQETQYF
TRBJ2-5 | TRBD2 | TRBV10-3 | CATRDTSGPPRKGQYF